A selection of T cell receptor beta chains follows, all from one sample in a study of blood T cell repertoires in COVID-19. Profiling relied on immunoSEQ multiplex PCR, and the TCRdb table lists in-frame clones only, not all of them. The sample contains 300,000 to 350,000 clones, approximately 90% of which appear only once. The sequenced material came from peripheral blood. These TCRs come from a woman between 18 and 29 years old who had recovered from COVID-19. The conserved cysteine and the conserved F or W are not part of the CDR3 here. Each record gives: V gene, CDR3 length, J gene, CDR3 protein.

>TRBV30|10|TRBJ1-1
AWKSGFAEAF
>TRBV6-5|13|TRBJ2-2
ASRMGTSNTGELF
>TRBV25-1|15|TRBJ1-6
ASSDPKWDRGDSPLH
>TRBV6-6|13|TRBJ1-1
ASSDRQGKGTEAF
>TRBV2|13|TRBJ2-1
ASSEISGSYNEQF
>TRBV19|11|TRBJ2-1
ASTGLVAMEQF
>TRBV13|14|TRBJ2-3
ASSPRLAASTDTQY
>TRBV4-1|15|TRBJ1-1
ASSQESVTGVNTEAF
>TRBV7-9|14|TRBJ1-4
ASSLASGLANEKLF
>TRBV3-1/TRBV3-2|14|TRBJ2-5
ASSQRRTSGKETQY
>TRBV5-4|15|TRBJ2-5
ASGPFVAGGPQETQY
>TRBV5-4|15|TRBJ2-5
ASSAPSPGLAPETQY
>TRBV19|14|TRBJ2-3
ASSNRMAGTPDTQY
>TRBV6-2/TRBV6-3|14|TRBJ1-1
ASSPRRGQPNTEAF
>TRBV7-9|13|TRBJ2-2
ASSLGQTNTGELF
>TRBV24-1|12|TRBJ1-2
ATSDSAQGFGYT
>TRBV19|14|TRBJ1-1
ASSIDRRGLVTEAF
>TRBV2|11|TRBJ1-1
ASSETRGAEAF
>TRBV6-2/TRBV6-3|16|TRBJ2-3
ASSLARRVSSGTDTQY
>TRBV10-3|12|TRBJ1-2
AISEGRDRVGYT
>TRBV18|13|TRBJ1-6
ASSQERGDNSPLH
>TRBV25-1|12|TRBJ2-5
ASSPTGREETQY
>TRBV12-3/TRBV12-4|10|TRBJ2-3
ASSLPTDTQY
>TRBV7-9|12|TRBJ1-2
ASSLWTGNYGYT
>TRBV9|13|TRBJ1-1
ASSPRTGQNTEAF
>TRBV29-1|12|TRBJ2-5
SVGTGGYGETQY
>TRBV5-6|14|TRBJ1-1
ASSLVQVPRNTEAF
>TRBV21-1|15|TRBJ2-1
ASSKDLSSGRATEQF
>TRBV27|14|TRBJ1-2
ASSFNNEGTGFGYT
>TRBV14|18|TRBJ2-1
ASSPPGGLAEYSLYNEQF
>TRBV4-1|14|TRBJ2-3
ASSQALAGGSDTQY
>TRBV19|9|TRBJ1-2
ATGQVSGYT
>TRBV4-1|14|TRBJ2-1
ASSPRLSGLYNEQF
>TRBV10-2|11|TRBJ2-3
ASKSLAADTQY
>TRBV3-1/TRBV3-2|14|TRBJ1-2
ASSQLALRGADGYT
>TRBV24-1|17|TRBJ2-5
ATSLGLAGGKGLQETQY
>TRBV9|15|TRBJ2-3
ASSTGTGGFGTDTQY
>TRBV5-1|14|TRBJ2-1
ASSLMGAQSYNEQF
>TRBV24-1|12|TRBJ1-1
ATSAGQGRTEAF
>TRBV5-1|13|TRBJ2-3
ASSLTSGVTDTQY
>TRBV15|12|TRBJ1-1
ATSRASRGAEAF
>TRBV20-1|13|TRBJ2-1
SASRLAGSYNEQF
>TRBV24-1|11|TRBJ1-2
ATSAGLNYGYT
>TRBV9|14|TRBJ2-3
ASSVDVWHSTDTQY
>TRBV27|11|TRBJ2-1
ASSPMTGNEQF
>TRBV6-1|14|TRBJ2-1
ASSEEQGSPYNEQF
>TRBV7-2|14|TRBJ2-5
ASSSGLAGGGETQY
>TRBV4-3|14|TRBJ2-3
ASSQGLAGNTDTQY
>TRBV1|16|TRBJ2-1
TSSQDGASGRVYNEQF